This T cell receptor beta chain was recovered during a study of blood T cell repertoires in COVID-19. Study processing details: Reference gene primers were amplified, and this amplification served to estimate nucleated cell counts. Profiling relied on immunoSEQ multiplex PCR, and the TCRdb table lists in-frame clones only, not all of them. V and J calls and clone size come straight from that table; D and trimming were deduced from the DNA. This repertoire shows 91,000 or so clones, approximately 90% found once; its top ten account for roughly 3.9%. With 1 base removed from V and 14 bases from J, the gap between germline ends came to 12 bases. The CDR3 consists of 13 residues. Germline loops: CDR1 WSHSY, CDR2 SAAADI.

This TCR derives from a woman in her forties or fifties in a cohort sampled during active COVID-19. Input material: peripheral blood. The chain uses TRBV10-2 and TRBJ1-6; a weak D match, TRBD1 (5 bases). In DNA form, the CDR3 reads TGCGCCAGCAGTGAGTGGGAGGGGAAAGCCCTCCACTTT. It translates to CASSEWEGKALHF.